The next 3 T cell receptor beta chains were all read from a single sample in a study of regulatory T cells in long-lasting Graves disease. Time point indicated: persistent/refractory GD, antithyroid drugs over 5 years with positive TRAb. After RNA was extracted from PBMCs, the TCR library was made from it. Building of the TCR beta libraries involved iRepertoire HTBI primers and Arm-PCR of CDR3 regions. TCRdb re-called the multiplex PCR reads with MiXCR, one entry per CDR3 protein. The repertoire consists of approximately 350,000 distinct CDR3 sequences, with roughly 24% occurring once and the leading ten covering about 27%. The sample was peripheral blood mononuclear cells (PBMCs), taken when the disease was refractory, from a patient treated with antithyroid drugs. Every receptor here comes from a woman in her thirties or forties with Graves disease.

Concerning this clonotype itself: The junction departs from germline at one end; a sequencing error may be responsible. This chain connects TRBV29-1 to TRBJ1-5; 8 bases fit TRBD1. CDR1 is SQVTM, CDR2 ANQGSEA, per germline. This CDR3 has 13 amino acids. This CDR3 is CSVQGALNRPQHF. The CDR3 DNA sequence: TGCAGCGTCCAGGGGGCGCTTAATCGGCCCCAGCATTTT.

This clonotype was observed a few times. V is TRBV11-2 and J is TRBJ1-3; D not certain. Germline CDR1 SGHAT, CDR2 FQNNGV. This CDR3 comprises 13 residues. Trimming removed 5 bases from V and 5 bases from J, with 10 bases in between. CDR3: CASSPTGRNTIYF. The CDR3 nucleotides read TGTGCCAGCAGCCCGACGGGCAGAAACACCATATATTTT.

This chain uses TRBV7-9 with TRBJ1-1; 7 positions match TRBD1. Germline assignment: CDR1 SEHNR and CDR2 FQNEAQ (reference sequence). Germline trimming cut 6 bases from V and 0 bases from J; bases unmatched to any gene: 4. CDR3 length equals 14 residues. Here the CDR3 reads CASRAGGMNTEAFF. The CDR3 DNA follows: TGTGCCAGCAGGGCAGGGGGTATGAACACTGAAGCTTTCTTT.